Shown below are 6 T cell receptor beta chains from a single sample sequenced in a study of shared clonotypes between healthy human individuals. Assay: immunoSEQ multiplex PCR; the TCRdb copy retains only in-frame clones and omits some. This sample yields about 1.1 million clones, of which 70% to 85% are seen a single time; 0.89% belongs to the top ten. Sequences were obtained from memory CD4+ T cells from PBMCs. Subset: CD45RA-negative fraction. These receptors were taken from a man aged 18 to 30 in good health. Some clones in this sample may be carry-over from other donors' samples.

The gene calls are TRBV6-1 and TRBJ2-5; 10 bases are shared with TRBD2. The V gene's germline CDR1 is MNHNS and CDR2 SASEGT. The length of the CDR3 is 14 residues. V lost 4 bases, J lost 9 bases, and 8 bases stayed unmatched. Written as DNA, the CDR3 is TGTGCCAGCAGTGGACTAGCGGGCCCAGGGCCCCAGTACTTC. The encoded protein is CASSGLAGPGPQYF.

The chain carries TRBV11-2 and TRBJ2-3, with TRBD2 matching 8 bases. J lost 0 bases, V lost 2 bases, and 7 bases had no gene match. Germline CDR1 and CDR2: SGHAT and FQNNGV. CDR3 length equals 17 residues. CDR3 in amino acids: CASSLLAGRVSTDTQYF. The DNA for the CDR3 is TGTGCCAGCAGCTTATTAGCGGGAAGGGTTAGCACAGATACGCAGTATTTT.

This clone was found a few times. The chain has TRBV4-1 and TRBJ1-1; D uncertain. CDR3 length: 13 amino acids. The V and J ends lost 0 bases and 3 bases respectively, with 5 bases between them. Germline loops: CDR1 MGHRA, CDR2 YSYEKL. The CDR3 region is CASSQERDTEAFF. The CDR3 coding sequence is TGCGCCAGCAGCCAAGAGCGGGACACTGAAGCTTTCTTT.

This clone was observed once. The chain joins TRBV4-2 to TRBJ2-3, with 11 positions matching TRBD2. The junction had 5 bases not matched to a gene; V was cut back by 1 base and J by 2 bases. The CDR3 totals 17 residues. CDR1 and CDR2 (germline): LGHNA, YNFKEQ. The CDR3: CASSQGRLAGYTDTQYF. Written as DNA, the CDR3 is TGTGCCAGCAGCCAAGGGAGACTAGCGGGGTACACAGATACGCAGTATTTT.

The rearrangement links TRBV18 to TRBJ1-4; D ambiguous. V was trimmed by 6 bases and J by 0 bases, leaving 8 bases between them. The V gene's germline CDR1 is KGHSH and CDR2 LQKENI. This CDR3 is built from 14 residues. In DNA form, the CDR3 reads TGTGCCAGCTCCAGCACAGCAACTAATGAAAAACTGTTTTTT. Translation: CASSSTATNEKLFF.

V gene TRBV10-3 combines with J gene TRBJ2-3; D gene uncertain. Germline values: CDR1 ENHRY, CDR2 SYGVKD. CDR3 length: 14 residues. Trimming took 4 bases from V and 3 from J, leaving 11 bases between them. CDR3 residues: CAISGIGRTDTQYF. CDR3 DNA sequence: TGTGCCATCAGTGGTATCGGACGTACAGATACGCAGTATTTT.